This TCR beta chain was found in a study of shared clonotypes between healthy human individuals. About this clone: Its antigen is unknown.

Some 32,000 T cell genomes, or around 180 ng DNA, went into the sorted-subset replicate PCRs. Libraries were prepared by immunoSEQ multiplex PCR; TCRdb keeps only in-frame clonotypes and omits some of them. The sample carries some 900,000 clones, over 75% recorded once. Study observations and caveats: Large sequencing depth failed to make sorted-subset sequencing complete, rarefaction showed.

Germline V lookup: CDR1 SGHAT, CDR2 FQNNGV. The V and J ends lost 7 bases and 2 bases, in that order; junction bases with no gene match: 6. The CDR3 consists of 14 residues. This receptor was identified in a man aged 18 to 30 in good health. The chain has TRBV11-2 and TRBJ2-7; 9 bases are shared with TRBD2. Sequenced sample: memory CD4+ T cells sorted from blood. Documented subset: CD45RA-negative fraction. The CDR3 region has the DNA TGTGCCAGCACCGGGACTAGCCCTGCCTACGAGCAGTACTTC. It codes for CASTGTSPAYEQYF.